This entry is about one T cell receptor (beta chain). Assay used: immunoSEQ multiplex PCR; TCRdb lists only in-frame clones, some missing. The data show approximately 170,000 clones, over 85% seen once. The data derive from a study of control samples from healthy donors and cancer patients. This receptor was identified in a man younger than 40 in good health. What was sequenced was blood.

The CDR3 DNA is TGTGCCAGCAGCCGACTGGGATCGAACACTGAAGCTTTCTTT. This codes for CASSRLGSNTEAFF. V gene TRBV3-1 (or the pseudogene TRBV3-2) combines with J gene TRBJ1-1; D gene uncertain. The CDR3 is 14 residues long. CDR1 and CDR2 from the germline V gene are LGHDT and YNNKEL (reference sequence). V gave up 4 bases and J gave up 1 base, with 10 bases separating them.